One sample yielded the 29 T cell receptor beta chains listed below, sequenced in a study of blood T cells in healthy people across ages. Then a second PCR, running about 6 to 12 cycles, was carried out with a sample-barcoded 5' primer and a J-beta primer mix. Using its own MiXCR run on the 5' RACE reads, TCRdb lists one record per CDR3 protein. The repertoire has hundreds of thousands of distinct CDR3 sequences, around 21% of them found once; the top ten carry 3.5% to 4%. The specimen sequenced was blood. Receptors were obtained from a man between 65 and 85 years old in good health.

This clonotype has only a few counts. The CDR3 loop reads CASRESALSRPEAFF. The CDR3 DNA follows: TGTGCCAGCAGGGAATCCGCCTTGTCTCGTCCCGAAGCTTTCTTT. The rearrangement uses TRBV2 and TRBJ1-1; D is undetermined. Germline-derived CDR1 and CDR2 are SNHLY and FYNNEI. CDR3 length equals 15 residues. Trimming removed 6 bases at V and 8 bases at J, with 22 bases between.

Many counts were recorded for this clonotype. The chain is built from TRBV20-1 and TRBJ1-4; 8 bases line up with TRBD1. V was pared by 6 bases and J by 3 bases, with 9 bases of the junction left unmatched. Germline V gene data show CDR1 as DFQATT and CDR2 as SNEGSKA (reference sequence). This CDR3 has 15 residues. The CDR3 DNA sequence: TGCAGTGCGAAGACAGGGGTTATAGCTAATGAAAAACTGTTTTTT. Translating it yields CSAKTGVIANEKLFF.

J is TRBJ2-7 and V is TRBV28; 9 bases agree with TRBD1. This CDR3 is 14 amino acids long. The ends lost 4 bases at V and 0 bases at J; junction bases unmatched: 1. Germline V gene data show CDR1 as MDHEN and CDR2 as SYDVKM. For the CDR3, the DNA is TGTGCCAGCAGTTGGACAGGGGACTCCTACGAGCAGTACTTC. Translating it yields CASSWTGDSYEQYF.

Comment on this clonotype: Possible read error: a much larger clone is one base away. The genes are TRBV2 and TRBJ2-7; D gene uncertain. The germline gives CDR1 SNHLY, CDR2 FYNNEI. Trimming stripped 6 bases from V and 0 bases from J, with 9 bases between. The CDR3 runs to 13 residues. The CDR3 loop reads CASRGKSSYEQYF. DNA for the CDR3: TGTGCCAGCAGGGGCAAGAGCTCCTACGAGCAGTACTTC.

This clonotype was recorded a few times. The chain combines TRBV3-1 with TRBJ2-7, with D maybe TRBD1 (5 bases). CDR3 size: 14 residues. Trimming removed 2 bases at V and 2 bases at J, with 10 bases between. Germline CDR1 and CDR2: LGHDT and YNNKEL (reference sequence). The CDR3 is CASSQLQGAYEQYF. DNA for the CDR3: TGTGCCAGCAGCCAACTGCAGGGTGCCTACGAGCAGTACTTC.

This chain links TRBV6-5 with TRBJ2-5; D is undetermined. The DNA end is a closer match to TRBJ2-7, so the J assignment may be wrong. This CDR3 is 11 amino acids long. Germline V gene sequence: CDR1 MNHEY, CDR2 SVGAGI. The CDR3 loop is CASTYFNEQYF. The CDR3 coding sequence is TGTGCCAGCACCTACTTCAACGAGCAGTACTTC.

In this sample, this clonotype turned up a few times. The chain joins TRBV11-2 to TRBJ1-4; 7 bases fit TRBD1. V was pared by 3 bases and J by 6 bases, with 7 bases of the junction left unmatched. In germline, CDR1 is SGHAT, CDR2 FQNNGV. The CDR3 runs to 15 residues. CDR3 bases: TGTGCCAGCAGCTTGGCCGGGACAGTCGATGAAAAACTGTTTTTT. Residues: CASSLAGTVDEKLFF.

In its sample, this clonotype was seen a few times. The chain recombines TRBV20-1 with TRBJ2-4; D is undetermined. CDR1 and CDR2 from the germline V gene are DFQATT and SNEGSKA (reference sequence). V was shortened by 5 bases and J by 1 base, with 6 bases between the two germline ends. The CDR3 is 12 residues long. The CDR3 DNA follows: TGCAGTGCTTCTAAGGCCAAAAACATTCAGTACTTC. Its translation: CSASKAKNIQYF.

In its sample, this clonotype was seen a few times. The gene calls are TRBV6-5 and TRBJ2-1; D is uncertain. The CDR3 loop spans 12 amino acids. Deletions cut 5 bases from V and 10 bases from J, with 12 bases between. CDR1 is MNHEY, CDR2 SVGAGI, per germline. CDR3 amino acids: CASSPLDGEQFF. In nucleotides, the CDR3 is TGTGCCAGCAGTCCGCTTGATGGGGAGCAGTTCTTC.

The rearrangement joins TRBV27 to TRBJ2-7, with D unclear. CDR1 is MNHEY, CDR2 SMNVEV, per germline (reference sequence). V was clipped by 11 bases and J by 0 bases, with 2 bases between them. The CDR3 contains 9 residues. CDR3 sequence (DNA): TGTGCCGGCTCCTACGAGCAGTACTTC. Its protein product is CAGSYEQYF.

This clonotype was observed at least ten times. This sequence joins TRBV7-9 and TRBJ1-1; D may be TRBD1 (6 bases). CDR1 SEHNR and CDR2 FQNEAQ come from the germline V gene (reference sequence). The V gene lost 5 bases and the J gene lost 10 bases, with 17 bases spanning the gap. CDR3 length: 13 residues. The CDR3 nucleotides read TGTGCCAGCAGCCCTAACAGGGCTTTGGGAGCTTTCTTT. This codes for CASSPNRALGAFF. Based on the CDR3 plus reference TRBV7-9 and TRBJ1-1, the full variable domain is DTGVSQNPRHKITKRGQNVTFRCDPISEHNRLYWYRQTLGQGPEFLTYFQNEAQLEKSRLLSDRFSAERPKGSFSTLEIQRTEQGDSAMYLCASSPNRALGAFFGQGTRLTVV.

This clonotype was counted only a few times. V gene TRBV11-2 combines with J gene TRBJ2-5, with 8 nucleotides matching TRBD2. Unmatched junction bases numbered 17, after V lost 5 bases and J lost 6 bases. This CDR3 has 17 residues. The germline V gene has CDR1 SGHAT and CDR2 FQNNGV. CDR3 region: CASSLRRSSGREKTQYF. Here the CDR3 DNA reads TGTGCCAGCAGCCTACGAAGGTCAAGCGGGAGAGAGAAGACCCAGTACTTC.

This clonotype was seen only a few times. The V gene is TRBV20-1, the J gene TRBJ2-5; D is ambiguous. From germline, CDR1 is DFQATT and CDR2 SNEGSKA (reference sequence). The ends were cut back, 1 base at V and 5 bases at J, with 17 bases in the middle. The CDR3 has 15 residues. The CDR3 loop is CSARAVRYPWETQYF. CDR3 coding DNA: TGCAGTGCTAGAGCCGTCAGGTACCCGTGGGAGACCCAGTACTTC.

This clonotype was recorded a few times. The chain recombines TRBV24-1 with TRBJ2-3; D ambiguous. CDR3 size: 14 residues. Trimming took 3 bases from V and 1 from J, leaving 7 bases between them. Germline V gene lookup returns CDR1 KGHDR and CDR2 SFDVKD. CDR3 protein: CATSDPGGTDTQYF. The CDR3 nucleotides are TGTGCCACCAGTGATCCGGGTGGCACAGATACGCAGTATTTT.

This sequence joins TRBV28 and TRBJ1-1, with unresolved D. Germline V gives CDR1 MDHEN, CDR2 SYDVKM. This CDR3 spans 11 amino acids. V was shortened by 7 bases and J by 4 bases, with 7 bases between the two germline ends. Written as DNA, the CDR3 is TGTGCCAGCAAGGGTTCCACTGAAGCTTTCTTT. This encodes CASKGSTEAFF.

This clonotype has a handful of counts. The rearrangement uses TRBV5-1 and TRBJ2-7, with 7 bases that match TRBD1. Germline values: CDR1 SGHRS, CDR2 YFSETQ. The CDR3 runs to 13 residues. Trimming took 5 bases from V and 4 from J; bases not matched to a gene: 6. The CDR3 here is CASRGQDNYEQYF. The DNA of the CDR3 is TGCGCCAGCAGAGGACAGGACAATTACGAGCAGTACTTC.

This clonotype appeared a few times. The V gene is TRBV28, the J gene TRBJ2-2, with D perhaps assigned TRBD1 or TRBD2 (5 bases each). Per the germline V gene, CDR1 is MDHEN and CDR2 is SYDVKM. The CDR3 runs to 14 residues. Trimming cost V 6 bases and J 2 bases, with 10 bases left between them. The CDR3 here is CASRSGTNTGELFF. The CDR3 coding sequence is TGTGCCAGCAGGTCCGGGACCAACACCGGGGAGCTGTTTTTT.

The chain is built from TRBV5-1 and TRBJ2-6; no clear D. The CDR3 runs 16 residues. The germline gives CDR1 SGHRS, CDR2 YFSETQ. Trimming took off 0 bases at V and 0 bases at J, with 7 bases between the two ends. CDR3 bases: TGCGCCAGCAGCTTGGTGCCAGGCTCTGGGGCCAACGTCCTGACTTTC. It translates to CASSLVPGSGANVLTF.

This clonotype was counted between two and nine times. The CDR3 sequence is CASSYPGTGGNEQFF. The CDR3 nucleotides read TGTGCCAGCAGTTACCCGGGGACAGGGGGCAATGAGCAGTTCTTC. The chain links TRBV6-6 to TRBJ2-1; 11 bases match TRBD1. Germline loops: CDR1 MNHNY, CDR2 SVGAGI (reference sequence). This CDR3 region has 15 residues. With V trimmed by 2 bases and J by 6 bases, 3 bases remained unmatched.

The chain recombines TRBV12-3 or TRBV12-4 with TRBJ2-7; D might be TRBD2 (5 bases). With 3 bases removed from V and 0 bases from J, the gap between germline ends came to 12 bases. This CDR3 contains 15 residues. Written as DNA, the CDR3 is TGTGCCAGCAGTTTTGGACTTAGTAGCTCCTACGAGCAGTACTTC. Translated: CASSFGLSSSYEQYF.

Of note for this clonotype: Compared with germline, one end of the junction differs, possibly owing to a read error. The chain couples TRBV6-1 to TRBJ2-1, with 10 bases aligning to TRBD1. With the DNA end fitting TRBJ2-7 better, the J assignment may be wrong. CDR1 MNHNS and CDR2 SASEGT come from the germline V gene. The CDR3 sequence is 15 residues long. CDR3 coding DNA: TGTGCCAGTAGTGAAGGGGGACAGGGGTCCTACGAGCAGTACTTC. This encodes CASSEGGQGSYEQYF.

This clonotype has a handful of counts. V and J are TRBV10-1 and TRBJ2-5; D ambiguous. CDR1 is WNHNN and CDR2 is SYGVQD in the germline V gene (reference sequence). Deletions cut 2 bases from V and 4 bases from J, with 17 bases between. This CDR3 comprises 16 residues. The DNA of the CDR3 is TGCGCCAGCAGTGAGGGCGGTGACTTCCAATTAGAGACCCAGTACTTC. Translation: CASSEGGDFQLETQYF.

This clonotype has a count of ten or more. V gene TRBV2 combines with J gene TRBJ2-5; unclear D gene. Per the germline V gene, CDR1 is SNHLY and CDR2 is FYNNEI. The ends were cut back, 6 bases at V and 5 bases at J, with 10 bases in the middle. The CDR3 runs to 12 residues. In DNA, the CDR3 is TGTGCCAGCAGCTTAGCTTGGGAGACCCAGTACTTC. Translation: CASSLAWETQYF.

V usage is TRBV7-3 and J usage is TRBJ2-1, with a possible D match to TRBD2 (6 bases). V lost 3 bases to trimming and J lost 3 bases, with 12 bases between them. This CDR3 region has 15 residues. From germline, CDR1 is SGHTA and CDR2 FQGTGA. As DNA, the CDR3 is TGTGCCAGCAGCTTGACACCGGGGGACTACAATGAGCAGTTCTTC. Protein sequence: CASSLTPGDYNEQFF. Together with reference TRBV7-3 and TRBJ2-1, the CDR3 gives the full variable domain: GAGVSQTPSNKVTEKGKYVELRCDPISGHTALYWYRQSLGQGPEFLIYFQGTGAADDSGLPNDRFFAVRPEGSVSTLKIQRTERGDSAVYLCASSLTPGDYNEQFFGPGTRLTVL.

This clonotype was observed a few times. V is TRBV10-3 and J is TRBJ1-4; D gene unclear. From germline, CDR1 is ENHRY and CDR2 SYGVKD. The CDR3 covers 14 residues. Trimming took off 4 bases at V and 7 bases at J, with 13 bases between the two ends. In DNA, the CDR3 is TGTGCCATCAGTGGTGATGGGTCGACTGAAAAACTGTTTTTT. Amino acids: CAISGDGSTEKLFF.

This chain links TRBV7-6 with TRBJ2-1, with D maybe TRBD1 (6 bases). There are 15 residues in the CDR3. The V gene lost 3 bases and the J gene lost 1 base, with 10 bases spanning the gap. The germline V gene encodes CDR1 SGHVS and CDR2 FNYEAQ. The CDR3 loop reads CASSFDRKSYNEQFF. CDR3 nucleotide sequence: TGTGCCAGCAGCTTTGACAGGAAATCCTACAATGAGCAGTTCTTC.

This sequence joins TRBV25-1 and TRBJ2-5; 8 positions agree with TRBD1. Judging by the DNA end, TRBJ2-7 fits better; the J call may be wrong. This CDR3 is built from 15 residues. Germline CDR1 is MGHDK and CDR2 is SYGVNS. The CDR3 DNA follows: TGTGCCAGCAGTGTTGAGGCAGGGGGCATCTACGAGCAGTACTTC. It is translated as CASSVEAGGIYEQYF.

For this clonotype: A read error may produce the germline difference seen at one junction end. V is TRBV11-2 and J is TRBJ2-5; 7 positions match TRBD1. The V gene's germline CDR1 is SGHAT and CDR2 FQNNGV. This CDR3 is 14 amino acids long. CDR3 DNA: TGTGCCAGCAGCTTAGGGCTAGGGGGCGAGACCCAGCACTTC. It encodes CASSLGLGGETQHF.

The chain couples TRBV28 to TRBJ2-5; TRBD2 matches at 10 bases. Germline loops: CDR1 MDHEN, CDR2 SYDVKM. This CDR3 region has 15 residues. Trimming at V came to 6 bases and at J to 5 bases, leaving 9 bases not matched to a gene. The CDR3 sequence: CASRNPSGSRETQYF. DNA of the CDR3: TGTGCCAGCAGAAATCCTAGCGGGAGCCGCGAGACCCAGTACTTC. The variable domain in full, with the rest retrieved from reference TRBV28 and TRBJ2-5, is DVKVTQSSRYLVKRTGEKVFLECVQDMDHENMFWYRQDPGLGLRLIYFSYDVKMKEKGDIPEGYSVSREKKERFSLILESASTNQTSMYLCASRNPSGSRETQYFGPGTRLLVL.